This TCR beta chain emerged from a study of blood T cell repertoires in COVID-19. In the study overall: COVID-19 samples, acute and convalescent, were from the United States, Italy and Spain. PBMCs, B-cell-depleted T cells, or T cells provided the cDNA or gDNA that made up the material.

TCRdb's copy holds only in-frame clones and misses some; the assay was immunoSEQ multiplex PCR. This sample has hundreds of thousands of clones, with roughly 90% found just once. A word on this clone: This sample also contains other DNA sequences that code for the same CDR3.

The CDR3 length is 14 residues. Germline V gives CDR1 SNHLY, CDR2 FYNNEI. Trimming pared 3 bases from V and 2 bases from J, leaving 8 bases between. The chain joins TRBV2 to TRBJ1-3; D perhaps matches TRBD1 (6 bases). The sequenced sample consisted of peripheral blood. The origin of this receptor is a woman under 40 with active or convalescent COVID-19. CDR3 sequence reads: CASSEGQTGNTIYF. The DNA of the CDR3 is TGTGCCAGCAGTGAGGGACAAACTGGAAACACCATATATTTT. Together with reference TRBV2 and TRBJ1-3, the CDR3 gives the full variable domain: EPEVTQTPSHQVTQMGQEVILRCVPISNHLYFYWYRQILGQKVEFLVSFYNNEISEKSEIFDDQFSVERPDGSNFTLKIRSTKLEDSAMYFCASSEGQTGNTIYFGEGSWLTVV.